The 12 T cell receptor beta chains presented below share a single source sample, sequenced in a study of blood T cell repertoires in COVID-19. Repertoires were generated with immunoSEQ multiplex PCR, while TCRdb's copy carries only in-frame clones and drops some. The sample consists of about 330,000 clones, about 85% of them appearing once. Sequencing used PBMCs or T cells enriched from blood (not recorded which). These receptors all come from a woman under 40 who had recovered from COVID-19.

The gene calls are TRBV7-2 and TRBJ1-1; maybe TRBD1 (5 bases). From germline, CDR1 is SGHTA and CDR2 FQGNSA. The CDR3 is 14 amino acids. Deletions cut 0 bases from V and 3 bases from J, with 8 bases between. CDR3 protein: CASSLAAGDTEAFF. The CDR3 region has the DNA TGTGCCAGCAGCTTAGCGGCGGGGGACACTGAAGCTTTCTTT. The variable domain in full, completed from reference TRBV7-2 and TRBJ1-1, reads GAGVSQSPSNKVTEKGKDVELRCDPISGHTALYWYRQSLGQGLEFLIYFQGNSAPDKSGLPSDRFSAERTGGSVSTLTIQRTQQEDSAVYLCASSLAAGDTEAFFGQGTRLTVV.

Regarding this clone: Other nucleotide sequences from this sample produce the same CDR3. The rearrangement uses TRBV7-2 and TRBJ2-2; D gene unclear. The CDR3 sequence is 13 residues long. V dropped 6 bases and J dropped 2 bases, with 7 bases sitting between them. Per the germline V gene, CDR1 is SGHTA and CDR2 is FQGNSA. The CDR3 sequence: CASSPVNTGELFF. For the CDR3, the DNA is TGTGCCAGCAGTCCAGTAAACACCGGGGAGCTGTTTTTT.

The V and J genes are TRBV9 and TRBJ1-1; D uncertain. CDR1 and CDR2 from the germline V gene are SGDLS and YYNGEE. V was trimmed by 0 bases and J by 1 base, leaving 10 bases between them. This CDR3 has 15 amino acids. This CDR3 is CASSVGEASNTEAFF. CDR3 sequence (DNA): TGTGCCAGCAGCGTAGGAGAAGCCTCGAACACTGAAGCTTTCTTT.

The CDR3 protein is CASRDRGSAADTQYF. The DNA for the CDR3 is TGTGCCAGTAGGGACAGGGGATCGGCCGCAGATACGCAGTATTTT. This chain connects TRBV19 to TRBJ2-3; 9 nucleotides align to TRBD1. This CDR3 comprises 15 residues. The germline CDR1 and CDR2 sequences are LNHDA and SQIVND (reference sequence). The V gene end was trimmed by 6 bases and the J gene end by 4 bases; junction bases not matched to a gene: 8.

V and J are TRBV20-1 and TRBJ2-5; TRBD2 matches at 7 bases. CDR3 size: 14 residues. CDR1 and CDR2 (germline): DFQATT, SNEGSKA (reference sequence). V gave up 3 bases and J gave up 3 bases; unmatched junction bases: 7. CDR3 residues: CSASLGTKEETQYF. CDR3 DNA sequence: TGCAGTGCTAGTCTGGGGACTAAAGAAGAGACCCAGTACTTC.

The V call is TRBV29-1, the J call TRBJ2-7; TRBD2 aligns across 9 bases. CDR3 length: 13 amino acids. J gave up 3 bases and V 6 bases, and 6 bases lay outside the gene matches. Germline assignment: CDR1 SQVTM and CDR2 ANQGSEA. The CDR3 spells CSVDSGGDYEQYF. CDR3 in DNA: TGCAGCGTCGATAGCGGGGGCGACTACGAGCAGTACTTC.

The rearrangement links TRBV5-8 to TRBJ1-4; the D gene is possibly TRBD1 (6 bases). Per germline, CDR1 SGHTS and CDR2 YDEGEE. V lost 1 base and J 7 bases, leaving 14 bases between the germline ends. The CDR3 totals 15 residues. Here the CDR3 reads CASSLTTGNGEKLFF. CDR3 nucleotide sequence: TGTGCCAGCAGCTTGACCACAGGGAATGGTGAAAAACTGTTTTTT.

As DNA, the CDR3 is TGTGCCAGCAGCTTAGAGTCAGGGGGCTCCATGAACACTGAAGCTTTCTTT. It codes for CASSLESGGSMNTEAFF. V is TRBV7-9 and J is TRBJ1-1; 8 nucleotides agree with TRBD1. The germline V gene encodes CDR1 SEHNR and CDR2 FQNEAQ (reference sequence). The CDR3 is made up of 17 amino acids. J was trimmed by 0 bases and V by 1 base; bases with no gene match: 7.

This chain connects TRBV4-3 to TRBJ2-7; 9 bases fit TRBD2. Germline-derived CDR1 and CDR2 are LGHNA and YSLEER. The CDR3 contains 18 residues. The V and J ends lost 1 base and 3 bases, in that order; junction bases with no gene match: 13. In DNA, the CDR3 is TGCGCCAGCAGCCAAGGGGAAGTGTATAGCGGGGGAAGCTACGAGCAGTACTTC. It codes for CASSQGEVYSGGSYEQYF.

The chain employs TRBV7-8 and TRBJ1-2; 7 positions match TRBD1. Germline trimming cut 3 bases from V and 5 bases from J; bases unmatched to any gene: 6. The germline gives CDR1 SGHVS, CDR2 FQNEAQ. This CDR3 spans 14 amino acids. The DNA for the CDR3 is TGTGCCAGCAGCTTCGATGGGACAGTATATGGCTACACCTTC. Translated, it gives CASSFDGTVYGYTF.

The V and J genes are TRBV10-3 and TRBJ1-1, with D perhaps matching TRBD1 (6 bases). Germline V gives CDR1 ENHRY, CDR2 SYGVKD. The CDR3 consists of 14 residues. Trimming pared 6 bases from V and 1 base from J, leaving 12 bases between. DNA for the CDR3: TGTGCCATCAGCCACACAGGGAAGAACACTGAAGCTTTCTTT. Translated, it gives CAISHTGKNTEAFF.

The V gene is TRBV19, the J gene TRBJ2-6; TRBD1 agrees at 10 bases. V lost 5 bases to trimming and J lost 2 bases; unmatched junction nucleotides: 3. CDR1 and CDR2 from the germline V gene are LNHDA and SQIVND (reference sequence). This CDR3 region has 16 residues. The DNA for the CDR3 is TGTGCCAGTAGTCCCGGGACAGGGGCTGGGGCCAACGTCCTGACTTTC. It is translated as CASSPGTGAGANVLTF.